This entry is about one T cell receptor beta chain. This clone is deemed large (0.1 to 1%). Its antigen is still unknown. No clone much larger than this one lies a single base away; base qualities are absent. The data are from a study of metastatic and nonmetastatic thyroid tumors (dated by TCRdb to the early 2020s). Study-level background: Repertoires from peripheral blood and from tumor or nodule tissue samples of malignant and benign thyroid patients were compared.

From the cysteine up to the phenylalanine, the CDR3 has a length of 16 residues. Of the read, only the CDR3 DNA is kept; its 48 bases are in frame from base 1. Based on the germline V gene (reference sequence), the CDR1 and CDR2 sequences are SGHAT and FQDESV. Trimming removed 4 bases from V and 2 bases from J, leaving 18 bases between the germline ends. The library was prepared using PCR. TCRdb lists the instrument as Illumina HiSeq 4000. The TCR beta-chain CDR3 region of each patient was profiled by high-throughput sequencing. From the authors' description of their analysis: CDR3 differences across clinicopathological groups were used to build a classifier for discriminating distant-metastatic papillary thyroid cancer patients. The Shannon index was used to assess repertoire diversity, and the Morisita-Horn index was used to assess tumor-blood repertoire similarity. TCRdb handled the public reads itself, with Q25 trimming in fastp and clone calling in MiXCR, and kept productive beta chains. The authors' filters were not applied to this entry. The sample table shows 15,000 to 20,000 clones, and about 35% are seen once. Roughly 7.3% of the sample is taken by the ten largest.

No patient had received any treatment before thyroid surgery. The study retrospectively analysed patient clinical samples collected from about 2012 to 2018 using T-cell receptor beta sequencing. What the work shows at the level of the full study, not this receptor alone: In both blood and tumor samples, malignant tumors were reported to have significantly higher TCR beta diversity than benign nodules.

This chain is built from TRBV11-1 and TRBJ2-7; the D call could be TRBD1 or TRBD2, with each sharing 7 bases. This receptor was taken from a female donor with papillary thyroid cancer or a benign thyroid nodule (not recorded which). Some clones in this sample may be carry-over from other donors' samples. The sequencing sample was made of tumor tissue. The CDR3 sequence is CASSSPGAGGAYEQYF. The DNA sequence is TGTGCCAGCAGCTCCCCTGGGGCAGGGGGGGCCTACGAGCAGTACTTC.